The 8 T cell receptor beta chains below come from one sample, sequenced in a study of spatial heterogeneity in lung cancer. Specified time point: blood at routine non-recurrence follow-up after resection. TCRs were sequenced from unsorted whole RNA of tumor, nontumor lung or PBMC. Using its own MiXCR run on the 5' RACE reads, TCRdb lists one record per CDR3 protein. The sample shows roughly 120,000 distinct CDR3 sequences, 10% to 15% of them seen only once. Sequencing used PBMCs, obtained at follow-up. These receptors came from a male donor with early-stage non-small cell lung cancer.

This rearrangement joins TRBV5-4 to TRBJ2-2; D is perhaps TRBD1 (6 bases). V dropped 9 bases and J dropped 5 bases, with 17 bases sitting between them. Germline CDR1 and CDR2: SGHNT and YYREEE (reference sequence). The CDR3 is 14 amino acids. The CDR3 loop reads CAIEKGVMTGELFF. CDR3 sequence (DNA): TGTGCCATCGAAAAGGGGGTAATGACCGGGGAGCTGTTTTTT.

In its sample, this clonotype was seen a few times. One junction end does not reproduce the germline sequence, and a read error may be involved. The chain carries TRBV7-6 and TRBJ2-3; the D gene is possibly TRBD2 (6 bases). Germline CDR1 SGHVS, CDR2 FNYEAQ. The CDR3 has 12 amino acids. CDR3 region: CASSLGGDTQCF. DNA for the CDR3: TGTGCCAGCAGCTTAGGGGGGGATACGCAGTGTTTT.

The chain joins TRBV6-1 to TRBJ2-1, with 7 positions matching TRBD1. The germline gives CDR1 MNHNS, CDR2 SASEGT. V shed 4 bases, J shed 2 bases, and the junction held 2 bases outside the gene matches. This CDR3 comprises 14 residues. CDR3 nucleotide sequence: TGTGCCAGCAGTGGACAGGGACCCTACAATGAGCAGTTCTTC. This sequence encodes CASSGQGPYNEQFF.

The J gene is TRBJ2-1, the V gene TRBV28; D is perhaps TRBD2 (6 bases). Trimming stripped 5 bases from V and 4 bases from J, with 12 bases between. Looked up from germline, CDR1 is MDHEN and CDR2 is SYDVKM. This CDR3 is 14 amino acids long. The CDR3 here is CASSIRGFYNEQFF. CDR3 in DNA: TGTGCCAGCAGTATCCGGGGGTTTTACAATGAGCAGTTCTTC.

The V and J genes are TRBV28 and TRBJ1-5; D is perhaps TRBD1 (6 bases). V lost 8 bases to trimming and J lost 5 bases, with 13 bases between them. The CDR3 covers 13 residues. Germline V CDR1 and CDR2: MDHEN, SYDVKM. As DNA, the CDR3 is TGTGCCAGCCTGGGGGCCCGGGATCAGCCCCAGCATTTT. Protein product: CASLGARDQPQHF. Full variable domain (remainder filled in from reference TRBV28 and TRBJ1-5): DVKVTQSSRYLVKRTGEKVFLECVQDMDHENMFWYRQDPGLGLRLIYFSYDVKMKEKGDIPEGYSVSREKKERFSLILESASTNQTSMYLCASLGARDQPQHFGDGTRLSIL.

The table lists this clonotype with a few counts. The rearrangement uses TRBV4-3 and TRBJ2-1, with 10 bases matching TRBD2. The germline V gene has CDR1 LGHNA and CDR2 YSLEER. Trimming at V came to 0 bases and at J to 12 bases, leaving 5 bases not matched to a gene. This CDR3 spans 14 amino acids. CDR3 in amino acids: CASSQDGSGGTQFF. In DNA form, the CDR3 reads TGCGCCAGCAGCCAAGATGGTAGCGGGGGGACGCAGTTCTTC.

The V gene is TRBV9, the J gene TRBJ1-3, with D uncertain. The germline V gene encodes CDR1 SGDLS and CDR2 YYNGEE. The CDR3 is 14 amino acids. The ends were cut back, 6 bases at V and 0 bases at J, with 10 bases in the middle. Here the CDR3 DNA reads TGTGCCAGCACAAAGGACCCCTCTGGAAACACCATATATTTT. This sequence encodes CASTKDPSGNTIYF.

This clonotype was seen many times. This chain links TRBV19 with TRBJ1-2, with 7 bases that match TRBD1. The V gene's germline CDR1 is LNHDA and CDR2 SQIVND (reference sequence). The V gene end was trimmed by 5 bases and the J gene end by 4 bases; junction bases not matched to a gene: 10. The CDR3 runs 15 residues. CDR3 nucleotides: TGTGCCAGTAGTCCCGGGACAGCTGCCTCCTATGGCTACACCTTC. Residues: CASSPGTAASYGYTF.